This T cell receptor (beta chain) was recovered during a study of blood T cells in healthy people across ages. V was clipped by 1 base and J by 8 bases, with 17 bases between them. CDR3 size: 16 residues. Germline V gives CDR1 KGHDR, CDR2 SFDVKD. Together with a sample-barcoded 5' primer, a J-beta primer mix was included in a second PCR lasting roughly 6 to 12 cycles. TCRdb re-analysed the 5' RACE reads in MiXCR, keeping a single row per CDR3 protein. This table holds 780,000 or so distinct CDR3 sequences, roughly 25% found once. Separately, the same data were catalogued under a study of T cells of mothers and their children.

The receptor was isolated from a boy between 5 and 17 years old in good health. The sequenced material came from blood. This rearrangement joins TRBV24-1 to TRBJ2-1; no clear D gene. CDR3 residues: CATSDFAAPALDEQFF. The CDR3 DNA reads TGTGCCACCAGTGATTTCGCGGCACCTGCTCTGGATGAGCAGTTCTTC.